The rows below give T cell receptor beta chains drawn from one sample of a study of identical twins. TCRdb ran MiXCR on the 5' RACE reads and lists one entry per CDR3 protein. The repertoire holds around 690,000 distinct CDR3 sequences, 21% seen once, with 4.3% in the top ten. The same specimen was also included in a second study, on T cells expressing NK-cell markers.

The source material was PBMCs. The receptors were sampled from a woman aged 18-29 years in good health. The CDR3 runs from the conserved cysteine through the conserved F or W. The size entry is marked missing in some rows and otherwise reads once, few, many or a size class.

V gene: TRBV29-1
clone size: few
CDR3 protein: CSVGSGRRNEKLFF

V gene: TRBV15
clone size: -
CDR3 protein: CATSRDWLAGYNEQFF

V gene: TRBV25-1
clone size: few
CDR3 protein: CASTPPETYEQYF

V gene: TRBV5-6
clone size: few
CDR3 protein: CASSNGGAGMEQFF

V gene: TRBV24-1
clone size: -
CDR3 protein: CATSDQGQGETQYF

V gene: TRBV29-1
clone size: many
CDR3 protein: CSVENPFGYEQYF

V gene: TRBV24-1
clone size: -
CDR3 protein: CATGLLPDSPLHF

V gene: TRBV12-3/TRBV12-4
clone size: few
CDR3 protein: CASSPRYRLASRGNEQFF

V gene: TRBV3-1
clone size: -
CDR3 protein: CASSQPGQTQYF

V gene: TRBV25-1
clone size: few
CDR3 protein: CASSEGGRYGYTF

V gene: TRBV27
clone size: few
CDR3 protein: CASRLIPYNEQFF

V gene: TRBV5-6
clone size: -
CDR3 protein: CASSLNQGGAPLHF

V gene: TRBV9
clone size: -
CDR3 protein: CASSPATRGDTQYF

V gene: TRBV10-2
clone size: many
CDR3 protein: CASSEDWAGYTF

V gene: TRBV2
clone size: -
CDR3 protein: CASSEGLYLAGTTDTQYF

V gene: TRBV20-1
clone size: -
CDR3 protein: CSARDPLAGGGNEQFF

V gene: TRBV14
clone size: many
CDR3 protein: CASRVLAGGRQNEQFF